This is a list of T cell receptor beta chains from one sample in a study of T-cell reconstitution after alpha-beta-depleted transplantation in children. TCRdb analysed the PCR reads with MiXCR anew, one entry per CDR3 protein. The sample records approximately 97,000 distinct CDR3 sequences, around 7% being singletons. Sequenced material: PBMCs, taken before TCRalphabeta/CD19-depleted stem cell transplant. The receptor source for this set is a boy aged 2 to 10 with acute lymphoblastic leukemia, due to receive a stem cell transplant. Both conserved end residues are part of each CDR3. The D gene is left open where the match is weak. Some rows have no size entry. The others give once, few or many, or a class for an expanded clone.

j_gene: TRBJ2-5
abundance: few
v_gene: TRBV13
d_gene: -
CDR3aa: CASSFRETQYF
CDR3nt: TGTGCCAGCAGCTTTCGAGAGACCCAGTACTTC

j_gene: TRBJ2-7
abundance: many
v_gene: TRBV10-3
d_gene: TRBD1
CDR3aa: CAISEWGTGLEQYF
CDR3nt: TGTGCCATCAGTGAGTGGGGGACAGGGCTCGAGCAGTACTTC

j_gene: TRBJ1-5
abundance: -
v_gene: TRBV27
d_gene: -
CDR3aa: CASSPTGWVIDNQPQHF
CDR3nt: TGTGCCAGCAGTCCCACTGGGTGGGTAATTGACAATCAGCCCCAGCATTTT

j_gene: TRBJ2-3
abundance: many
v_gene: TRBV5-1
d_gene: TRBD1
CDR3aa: CASSLTGDATDTQYF
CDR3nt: TGCGCCAGCAGCTTGACAGGGGACGCGACAGATACGCAGTATTTT

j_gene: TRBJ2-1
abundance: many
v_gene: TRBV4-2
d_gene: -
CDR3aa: CASSQKEGDSDEQFF
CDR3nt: TGTGCCAGCAGCCAAAAAGAGGGGGATAGTGATGAGCAGTTCTTC

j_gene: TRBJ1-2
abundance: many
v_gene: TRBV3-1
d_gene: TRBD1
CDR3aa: CASSQDPGGYGYTF
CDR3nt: TGTGCCAGCAGCCAAGACCCAGGGGGCTATGGCTACACCTTC

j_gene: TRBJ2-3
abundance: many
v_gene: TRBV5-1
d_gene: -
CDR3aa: CASSLASGTDTQYF
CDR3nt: TGCGCCAGCAGCTTGGCTAGCGGCACAGATACGCAGTATTTT

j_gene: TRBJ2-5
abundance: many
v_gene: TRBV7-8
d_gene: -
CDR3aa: CASSPGPNQETQYF
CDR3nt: TGTGCCAGCAGCCCGGGACCAAATCAAGAGACCCAGTACTTC

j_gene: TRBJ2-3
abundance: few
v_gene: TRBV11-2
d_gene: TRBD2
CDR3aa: CASSLEVGGGTDTQYF
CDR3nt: TGTGCCAGCAGCTTAGAGGTCGGGGGGGGCACAGATACGCAGTATTTT

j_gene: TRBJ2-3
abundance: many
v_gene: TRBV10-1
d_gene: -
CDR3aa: CASSEHDWGSTDTQYF
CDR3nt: TGCGCCAGCAGTGAGCATGATTGGGGGAGCACAGATACGCAGTATTTT

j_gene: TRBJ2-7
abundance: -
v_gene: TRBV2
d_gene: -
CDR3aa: CASTRDPSSYEQYF
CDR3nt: TGTGCCAGCACCCGGGACCCCAGCTCCTACGAGCAGTACTTC

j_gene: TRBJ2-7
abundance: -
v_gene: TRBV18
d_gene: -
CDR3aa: CASSPPYTGIPYEQYF
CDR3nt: TGTGCCAGCTCACCACCGTACACAGGGATCCCCTACGAGCAGTACTTC

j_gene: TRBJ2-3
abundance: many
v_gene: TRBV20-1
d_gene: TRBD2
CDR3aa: CSARTTSGGLDTQYF
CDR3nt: TGCAGTGCTAGAACGACTAGCGGGGGGTTAGATACGCAGTATTTT

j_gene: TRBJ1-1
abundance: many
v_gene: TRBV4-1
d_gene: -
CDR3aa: CASSQQGPEAFF
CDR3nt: TGCGCCAGCAGCCAACAGGGCCCTGAAGCTTTCTTT

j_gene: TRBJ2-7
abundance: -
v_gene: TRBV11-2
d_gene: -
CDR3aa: CASSLGTNTNYEQYF
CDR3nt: TGTGCCAGCAGCTTAGGGACCAATACCAACTACGAGCAGTACTTC

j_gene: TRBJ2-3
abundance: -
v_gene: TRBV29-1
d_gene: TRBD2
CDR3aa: CSVVDSGGRADTQYF
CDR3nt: TGCAGCGTTGTGGATAGCGGGGGACGGGCAGATACGCAGTATTTT

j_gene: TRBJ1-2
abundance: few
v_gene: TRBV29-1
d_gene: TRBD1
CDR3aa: CSSRTGGGGYTF
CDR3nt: TGCAGCTCCCGGACAGGAGGAGGGGGCTACACCTTC

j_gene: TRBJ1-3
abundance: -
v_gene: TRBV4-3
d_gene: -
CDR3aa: CASSQVSLLGGTIYF
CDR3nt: TGCGCCAGCAGCCAAGTATCACTTTTGGGTGGCACCATATATTTT

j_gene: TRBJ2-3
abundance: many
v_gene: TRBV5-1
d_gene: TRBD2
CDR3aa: CASGRRGGTDTQYF
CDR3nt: TGCGCCAGCGGTAGGCGGGGGGGCACAGATACGCAGTATTTT

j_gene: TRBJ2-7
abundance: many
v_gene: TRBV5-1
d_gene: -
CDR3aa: CASRGGSNYEQYF
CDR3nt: TGCGCCAGCAGGGGTGGATCCAACTACGAGCAGTACTTC